One TCR beta chain is described in this entry. As yet, its antigen is unknown. These data belong to a study of identical twins. Regarding the study as a whole: Less excess twin sharing appeared in beta out-of-frame sequences. Memory repertoires showed no such pattern, whereas abundant cord blood beta clonotypes carried fewer insertions.

Template switching introduced a universal primer site, and the cDNA bore unique molecular identifiers. TCRdb reanalysed the 5' RACE reads using MiXCR and keeps one entry per CDR3 protein. Of 1.5 million to 2 million distinct CDR3 sequences listed, under 35% were seen once; the top ten hold less than 0.35%. Donors uniformly comprised healthy Caucasians. This receptor was taken from a newborn girl in good health. Sequencing was carried out using cord blood.

CDR3 protein: CASSRLAEPYTDTQYF. In DNA, the CDR3 is TGTGCCAGCAGCCGACTAGCGGAACCGTACACAGATACGCAGTATTTT. The chain employs TRBV7-9 and TRBJ2-3, with 9 positions matching TRBD2. V dropped 5 bases and J dropped 2; count of bases not matched to a gene: 8. CDR3 length equals 16 residues. The germline CDR1 and CDR2 sequences are SEHNR and FQNEAQ (reference sequence). Full variable domain (outside the CDR3, taken from reference TRBV7-9 and TRBJ2-3): DTGVSQNPRHKITKRGQNVTFRCDPISEHNRLYWYRQTLGQGPEFLTYFQNEAQLEKSRLLSDRFSAERPKGSFSTLEIQRTEQGDSAMYLCASSRLAEPYTDTQYFGPGTRLTVL.